These 7 T cell receptor beta chains were sequenced from one sample in a study of siplizumab effects on memory and regulatory T cells. Sequencing used immunoSEQ multiplex PCR; TCRdb keeps in-frame clones, though not all of them. Among around 7,000 clones listed, roughly 65% were seen once. The sample taken for sequencing was effector memory CD8+ T cells sorted from blood. Subset denoted: unstimulated CD8+ effector memory T cells. The receptors shown here come from a human donor in good health.

The V gene is TRBV19, the J gene TRBJ1-6; TRBD1 is a possible D gene (5 bases). Trimming took off 4 bases at V and 4 bases at J, with 11 bases between the two ends. The germline CDR1 and CDR2 sequences are LNHDA and SQIVND (reference sequence). The CDR3 contains 15 residues. Here the CDR3 reads CASSSSGRYNSPLHF. CDR3 coding DNA: TGTGCCAGTAGTAGTTCGGGACGGTATAATTCACCCCTCCACTTT.

The rearrangement uses TRBV27 and TRBJ2-7; D is possibly TRBD1 or TRBD2 (6 bases each). The CDR3 is made up of 15 amino acids. Trimming removed 4 bases at V and 6 bases at J, with 19 bases between. The germline CDR1 and CDR2 sequences are MNHEY and SMNVEV (reference sequence). CDR3: CASSSSRRGAVEQYF. In DNA form, the CDR3 reads TGTGCCAGCAGTTCATCCCGTAGGGGGGCGGTCGAGCAGTACTTC.

This clone was observed a few times. The chain carries TRBV29-1 and TRBJ2-1, with a tentative D call TRBD1 (6 bases). CDR3 length equals 14 residues. Trimming removed 4 bases from V and 0 bases from J, with 10 bases in between. Germline V gives CDR1 SQVTM, CDR2 ANQGSEA. Here the CDR3 reads CSVGGRSSYNEQFF. As DNA, the CDR3 is TGCAGCGTTGGGGGGCGGAGCTCCTACAATGAGCAGTTCTTC.

By frequency in the sample, this clone is medium-sized. DNA for the CDR3: TGTGCCAGCAGCATTAGCGCGGAGACCCAGTACTTC. Its translation: CASSISAETQYF. The chain links TRBV6-6 to TRBJ2-5; possibly TRBD2 for D (5 bases). Trimming cost V 6 bases and J 5 bases, with 10 bases left between them. CDR3 length: 12 residues. CDR1 is MNHNY, CDR2 SVGAGI, per germline (reference sequence).

This clone was counted between two and nine times. As DNA, the CDR3 is TGCGCCAGCAGCCAAGATCTACAGTCAGAGCAGTTACCCACAGATACGCAGTATTTT. Amino acid sequence: CASSQDLQSEQLPTDTQYF. The genes are TRBV4-3 and TRBJ2-3; unclear D gene. The germline CDR1 and CDR2 sequences are LGHNA and YSLEER. The CDR3 covers 19 residues. Trimming took off 0 bases at V and 2 bases at J, with 21 bases between the two ends.

The J gene is TRBJ1-1, the V gene TRBV27; D is unresolved. CDR3 length: 16 amino acids. Germline CDR1 reads MNHEY; CDR2 reads SMNVEV (reference sequence). V shed 0 bases and J shed 2 bases, with 13 bases lying between them. The CDR3 sequence is CASSLSPLVGNTEAFF. In DNA form, the CDR3 reads TGTGCCAGCAGTTTATCTCCCCTCGTGGGTAACACTGAAGCTTTCTTT.

The CDR3 DNA reads as TGTGCCAGCAGCTTAGGCCAGGGGATTTCAACGGGTACGCAGTATTTT. As protein: CASSLGQGISTGTQYF. The chain uses TRBV13 and TRBJ2-3; D is possibly TRBD1 (6 bases). The germline V gene encodes CDR1 PRHDT and CDR2 FYEKMQ (reference sequence). The CDR3 is made up of 16 amino acids. V was cut by 0 bases and J by 8 bases, with 18 bases left in between.